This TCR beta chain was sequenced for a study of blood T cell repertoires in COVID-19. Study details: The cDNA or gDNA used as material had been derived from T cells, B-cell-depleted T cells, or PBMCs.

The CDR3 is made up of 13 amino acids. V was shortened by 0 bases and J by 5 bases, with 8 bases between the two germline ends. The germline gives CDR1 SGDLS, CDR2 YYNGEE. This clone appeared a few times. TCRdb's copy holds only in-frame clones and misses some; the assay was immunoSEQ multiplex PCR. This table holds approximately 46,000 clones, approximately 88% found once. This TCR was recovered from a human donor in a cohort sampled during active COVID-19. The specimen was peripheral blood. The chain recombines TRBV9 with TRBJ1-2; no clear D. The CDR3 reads CASSVDGWYGYTF. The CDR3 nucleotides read TGTGCCAGCAGCGTAGACGGGTGGTATGGCTACACCTTC.